These T cell receptor beta chains were read from a single sample in a study of CD8 T cells in ankylosing spondylitis. TCRdb reprocessed the 5' RACE reads via MiXCR and lists one record per CDR3 protein. The sample holds about 200,000 distinct CDR3 sequences, 7% to 8% seen once. The sample was blood, either unsorted or a sorted T cell fraction (not recorded which). The receptor set was obtained from a male donor with ankylosing spondylitis. CDR3s include the opening cysteine and the closing phenylalanine or tryptophan. Fields, in order: D gene, V gene, J gene, clone size, CDR3 DNA, CDR3 protein. D genes are given only for firm matches. Size tells how often a clone was seen (once, few, many) or the class of an expanded clone, and some rows leave it out.

>TRBD1|TRBV7-9|TRBJ1-5|many
TGTGCCAGCAGCCCACAGGGGGCAGGTAATCAGCCCCAGCATTTT
CASSPQGAGNQPQHF
>.|TRBV20-1|TRBJ2-3|many
TGCAGTGCTCCCTCCCTACCGGGAAACACAGATACGCAGTATTTT
CSAPSLPGNTDTQYF
>TRBD1|TRBV7-6|TRBJ2-2|many
TGTGCCAGCAGCTTACTCCCGGCACAGGGGTATGAGACGTCCACCGGGGAGCTGTTTTTT
CASSLLPAQGYETSTGELFF
>.|TRBV20-1|TRBJ2-7|.
TGCAGTGCTAGAGAGCCCGGGGGGCCCCGCGAGCAGTACTTC
CSAREPGGPREQYF
>.|TRBV7-6|TRBJ2-1|.
TGTGCCAGCAGCCCCCGACCGCAGCGGAGCTCCTACAATGAGCAGTTCTTC
CASSPRPQRSSYNEQFF
>.|TRBV5-1|TRBJ2-7|many
TGCGCCAGCAGCTTGGGGCAGGGCCTCTACGAGCAGTACTTC
CASSLGQGLYEQYF
>TRBD2|TRBV28|TRBJ2-7|.
TGTGCCAGCAGTATACTAGCGGGGTCGGAGCAGTACTTC
CASSILAGSEQYF
>TRBD1|TRBV12-3/TRBV12-4|TRBJ2-4|many
TGTGCCAGCAGTGATACAGGGGTAGCCAAAAACATTCAGTACTTC
CASSDTGVAKNIQYF
>.|TRBV7-6|TRBJ1-1|many
TGTGCCAGCAGCTTAGATCCCCGGACCAACACTGAAGCTTTCTTT
CASSLDPRTNTEAFF
>.|TRBV20-1|TRBJ2-2|many
TGCAGTGCTGGTTGGGGGGACACCGGGGAGCTGTTTTTT
CSAGWGDTGELFF
>.|TRBV28|TRBJ2-1|few
TGTGCCAGCAGACAAGCGGGACAGCTCAATGAGCAGTTCTTC
CASRQAGQLNEQFF